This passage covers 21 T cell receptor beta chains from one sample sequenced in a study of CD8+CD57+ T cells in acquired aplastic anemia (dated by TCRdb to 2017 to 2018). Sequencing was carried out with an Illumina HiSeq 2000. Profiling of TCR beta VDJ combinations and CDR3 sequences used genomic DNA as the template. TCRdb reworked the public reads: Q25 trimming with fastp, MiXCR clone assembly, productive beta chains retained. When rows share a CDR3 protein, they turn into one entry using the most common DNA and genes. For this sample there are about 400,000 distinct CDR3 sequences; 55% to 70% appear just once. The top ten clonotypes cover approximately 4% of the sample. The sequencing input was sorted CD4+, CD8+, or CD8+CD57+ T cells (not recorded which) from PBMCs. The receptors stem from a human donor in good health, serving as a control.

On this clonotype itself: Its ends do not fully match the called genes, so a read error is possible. CDR3 amino acids: CASSQARGNF. In DNA, the CDR3 is TGTGCCAGCAGCCAAGCTCGGGGGAACTTC. The rearrangement links TRBV7-3 to TRBJ2-7; TRBD2 might be the D (6 bases). The CDR3 contains 10 residues. Germline CDR1 is SGHTA and CDR2 is FQGTGA.

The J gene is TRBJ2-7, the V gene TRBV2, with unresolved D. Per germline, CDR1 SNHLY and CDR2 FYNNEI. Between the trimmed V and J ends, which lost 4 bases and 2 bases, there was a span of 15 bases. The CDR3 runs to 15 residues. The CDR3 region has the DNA TGTGCCAGCAGTGTTATGGTCAGTTCAGCCTACGAGCAGTACTTC. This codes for CASSVMVSSAYEQYF.

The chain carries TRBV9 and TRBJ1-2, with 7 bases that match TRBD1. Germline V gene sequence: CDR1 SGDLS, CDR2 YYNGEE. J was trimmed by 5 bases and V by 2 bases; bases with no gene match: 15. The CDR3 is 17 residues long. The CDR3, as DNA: TGTGCCAGCAGCGTTCTAGCGGGGGGGACAGTGGAGTATGGCTACACCTTC. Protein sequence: CASSVLAGGTVEYGYTF.

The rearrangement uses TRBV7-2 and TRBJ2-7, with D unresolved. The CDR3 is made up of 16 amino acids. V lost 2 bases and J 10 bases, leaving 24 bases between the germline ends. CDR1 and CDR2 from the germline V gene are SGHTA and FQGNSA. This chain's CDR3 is CASSLNFGLDGYTQYF. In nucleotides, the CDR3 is TGTGCCAGCAGCTTAAATTTCGGTCTGGATGGCTACACCCAGTACTTC.

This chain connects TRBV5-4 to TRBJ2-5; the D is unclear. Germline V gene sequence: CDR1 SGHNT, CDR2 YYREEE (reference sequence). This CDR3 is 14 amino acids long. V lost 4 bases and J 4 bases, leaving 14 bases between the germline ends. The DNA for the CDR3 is TGTGCCAGCAGCCTCCGCCTGGATGCAGAGACCCAGTACTTC. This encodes CASSLRLDAETQYF.

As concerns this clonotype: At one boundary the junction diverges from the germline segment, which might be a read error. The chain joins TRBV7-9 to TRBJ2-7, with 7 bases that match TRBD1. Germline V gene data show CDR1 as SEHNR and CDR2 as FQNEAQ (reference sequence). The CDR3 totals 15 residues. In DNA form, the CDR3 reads TGTGCCAGCAGCTCTACCGGGACAGACTCCAACGAGCAGTACTTC. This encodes CASSSTGTDSNEQYF.

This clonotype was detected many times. CDR3 in amino acids: CASSMGGRYRDFGEAFF. CDR3 sequence (DNA): TGTGCCAGTAGTATGGGGGGGCGGTACAGGGACTTTGGTGAAGCTTTCTTT. The rearrangement links TRBV19 to TRBJ1-1, with D perhaps TRBD1 (6 bases). CDR3 length: 17 amino acids. V was trimmed by 3 bases and J by 7 bases, leaving 24 bases between them. Germline V CDR1 and CDR2: LNHDA, SQIVND (reference sequence).

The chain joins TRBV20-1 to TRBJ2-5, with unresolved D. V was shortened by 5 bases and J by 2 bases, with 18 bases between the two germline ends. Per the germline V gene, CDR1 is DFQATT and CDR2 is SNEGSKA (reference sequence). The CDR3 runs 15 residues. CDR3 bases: TGCAGTGCTGTAGTACGCAGCCAAGAGCAAGAGACCCAGTACTTC. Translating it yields CSAVVRSQEQETQYF.

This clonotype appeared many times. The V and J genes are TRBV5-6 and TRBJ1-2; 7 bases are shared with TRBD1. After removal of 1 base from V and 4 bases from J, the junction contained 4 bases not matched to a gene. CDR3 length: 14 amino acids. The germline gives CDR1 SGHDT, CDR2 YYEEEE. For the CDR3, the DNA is TGTGCCAGCAGCTTGCCGGGACAGCCCTATGGCTACACCTTC. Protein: CASSLPGQPYGYTF.

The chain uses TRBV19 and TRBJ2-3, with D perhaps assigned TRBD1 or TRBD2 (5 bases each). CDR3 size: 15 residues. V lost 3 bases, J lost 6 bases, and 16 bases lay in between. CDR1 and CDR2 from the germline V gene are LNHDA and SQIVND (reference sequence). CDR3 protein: CASSIGTANRDTQYF. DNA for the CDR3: TGTGCCAGTAGTATCGGGACGGCAAACAGGGATACGCAGTATTTT.

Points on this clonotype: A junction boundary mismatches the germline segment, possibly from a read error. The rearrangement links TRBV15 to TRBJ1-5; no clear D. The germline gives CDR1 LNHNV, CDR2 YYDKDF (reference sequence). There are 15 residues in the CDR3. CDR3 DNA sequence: TGTGTCACCAGCATCGGCCGAGATAAGAATCATCCGCAGCATTTT. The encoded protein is CVTSIGRDKNHPQHF.

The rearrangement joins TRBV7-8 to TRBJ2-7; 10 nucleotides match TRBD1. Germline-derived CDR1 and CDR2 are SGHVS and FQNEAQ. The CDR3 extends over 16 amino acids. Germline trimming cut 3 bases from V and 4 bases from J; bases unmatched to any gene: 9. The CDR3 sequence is CASSFRPGTGDYEQYF. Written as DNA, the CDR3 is TGTGCCAGCAGCTTCCGGCCCGGGACAGGGGATTACGAGCAGTACTTC.

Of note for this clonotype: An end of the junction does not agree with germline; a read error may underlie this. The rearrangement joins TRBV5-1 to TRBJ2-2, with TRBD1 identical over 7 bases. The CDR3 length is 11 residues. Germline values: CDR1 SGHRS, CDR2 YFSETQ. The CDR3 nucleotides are TGTGCCAGCAGTAAATTAATGGGACAGCGTTTT. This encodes CASSKLMGQRF.

CDR3 DNA sequence: TGTGCCAGCAGTTTCTTTAGCGGTAGCTCCTACAATGAGCAGTTCTTC. The encoded protein is CASSFFSGSSYNEQFF. The chain joins TRBV12-3 or TRBV12-4 to TRBJ2-1, with D possibly matching TRBD2 (6 bases). The CDR3 extends over 16 amino acids. Trimming cost V 3 bases and J 0 bases, with 12 bases left between them.

The CDR3: CASSRTGDCSSDYTF. CDR3 nucleotides: TGTGCCAGCAGTCGGACAGGGGATTGTTCCTCCGACTACACCTTC. The chain links TRBV7-2 to TRBJ1-2, with 9 nucleotides matching TRBD1. The junction had 15 bases not matched to a gene; V was cut back by 6 bases and J by 10 bases. The CDR3 is 15 residues long. Germline assignment: CDR1 SGHTA and CDR2 FQGNSA.

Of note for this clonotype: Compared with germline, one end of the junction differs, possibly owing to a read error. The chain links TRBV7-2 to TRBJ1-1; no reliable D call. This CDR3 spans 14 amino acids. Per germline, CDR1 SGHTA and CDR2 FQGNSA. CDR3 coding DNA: TGTGCCAGCAGCTCACCTGGTGAGGGCGCTGAGGCCCTGTTT. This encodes CASSSPGEGAEALF.

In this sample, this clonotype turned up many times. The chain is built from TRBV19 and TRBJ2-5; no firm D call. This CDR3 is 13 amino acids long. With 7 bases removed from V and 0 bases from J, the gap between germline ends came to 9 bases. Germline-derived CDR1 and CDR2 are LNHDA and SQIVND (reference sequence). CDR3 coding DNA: TGTGCCAGTACTGACCTGTACCAAGAGACCCAGTACTTC. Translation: CASTDLYQETQYF.

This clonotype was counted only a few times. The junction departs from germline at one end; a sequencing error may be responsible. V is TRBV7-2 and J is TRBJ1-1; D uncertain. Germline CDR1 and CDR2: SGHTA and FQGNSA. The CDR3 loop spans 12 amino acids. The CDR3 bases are TGTGCCAGCAGCCTTCGGAATACTGAAGCTCTCTTT. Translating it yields CASSLRNTEALF.

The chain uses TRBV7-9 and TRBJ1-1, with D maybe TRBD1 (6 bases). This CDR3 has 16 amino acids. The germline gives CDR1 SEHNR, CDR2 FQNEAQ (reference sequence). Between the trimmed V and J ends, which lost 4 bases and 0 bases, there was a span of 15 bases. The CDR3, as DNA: TGTGCCAGCAGCTACTTTCCCCGGACAGTGAACACTGAAGCTTTCTTT. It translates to CASSYFPRTVNTEAFF.

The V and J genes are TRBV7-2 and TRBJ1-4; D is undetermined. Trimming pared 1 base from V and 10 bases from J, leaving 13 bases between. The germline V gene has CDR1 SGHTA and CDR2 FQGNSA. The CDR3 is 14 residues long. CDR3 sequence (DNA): TGTGCCAGCAGCTTAGTCGCGGTAGGAGGAAAACTGTTTTTT. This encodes CASSLVAVGGKLFF.

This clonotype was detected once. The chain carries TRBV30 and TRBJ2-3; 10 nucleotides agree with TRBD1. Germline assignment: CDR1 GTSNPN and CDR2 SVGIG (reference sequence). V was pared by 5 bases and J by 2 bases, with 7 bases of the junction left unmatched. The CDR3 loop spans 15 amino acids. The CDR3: CAWGTGAHNTDTQYF. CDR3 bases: TGTGCCTGGGGGACAGGGGCACATAACACAGATACGCAGTATTTT.